These T cell receptor beta chains were read from a single sample in a study of shared clonotypes between healthy human individuals. The protocol was immunoSEQ multiplex PCR, while the TCRdb copy is restricted to in-frame clones and leaves out a portion. The sample includes roughly 1,500,000 clones, 97% to 99% seen only once; the top ten take under 0.45%. The sequenced sample consisted of naive CD4+ T cells sorted from blood. The source of these receptors is a young man in good health. Both conserved end residues are part of each CDR3. Fields, in order: CDR3 length, clone size, D gene, V gene, J gene, CDR3 DNA, CDR3 protein. The D gene is left open where the match is weak. Not all rows give a size; the values are once, few, many and, for expanded clones, a class.

cdr3_length: 16
clone_size: .
d_call: TRBD1
v_call: TRBV27
j_call: TRBJ1-1
cdr3_nt: TGTGCCAGCAGTTCAGGGACAGGGAGGGTGAACACTGAAGCTTTCTTT
cdr3_aa: CASSSGTGRVNTEAFF

cdr3_length: 13
clone_size: .
d_call: .
v_call: TRBV5-4
j_call: TRBJ2-5
cdr3_nt: TGTGCCAGCAGCCTGGGACTGCAAGAGACCCAGTACTTC
cdr3_aa: CASSLGLQETQYF

cdr3_length: 13
clone_size: once
d_call: .
v_call: TRBV10-3
j_call: TRBJ2-1
cdr3_nt: TGTGCCATCAGTGGCGTTCGAGACAATGAGCAGTTCTTC
cdr3_aa: CAISGVRDNEQFF

cdr3_length: 15
clone_size: .
d_call: TRBD1
v_call: TRBV2
j_call: TRBJ2-1
cdr3_nt: TGTGCCAGCAGTGCACCGGGACAGGGGTTCAATGAGCAGTTCTTC
cdr3_aa: CASSAPGQGFNEQFF

cdr3_length: 13
clone_size: .
d_call: .
v_call: TRBV2
j_call: TRBJ2-7
cdr3_nt: TGTGCCAGCAGCGCGGGACCCCCCTACGAGCAGTACTTC
cdr3_aa: CASSAGPPYEQYF

cdr3_length: 13
clone_size: .
d_call: .
v_call: TRBV19
j_call: TRBJ1-2
cdr3_nt: TGTGCCAGTAGTGTGATGAGATCGTATGGCTACACCTTC
cdr3_aa: CASSVMRSYGYTF

cdr3_length: 15
clone_size: .
d_call: TRBD2
v_call: TRBV5-4
j_call: TRBJ2-1
cdr3_nt: TGTGCCAGCAGCCAAGGGACTAGCGGGATCAATGAGCAGTTCTTC
cdr3_aa: CASSQGTSGINEQFF

cdr3_length: 16
clone_size: .
d_call: .
v_call: TRBV5-4
j_call: TRBJ2-2
cdr3_nt: TGTGCCAGCAGCTTGTCGCCCAGGGTGGACACCGGGGAGCTGTTTTTT
cdr3_aa: CASSLSPRVDTGELFF

cdr3_length: 15
clone_size: .
d_call: .
v_call: TRBV11-2
j_call: TRBJ1-1
cdr3_nt: TGTGCCAGCAGCATTCGACACAACTCGAACACTGAAGCTTTCTTT
cdr3_aa: CASSIRHNSNTEAFF

cdr3_length: 15
clone_size: .
d_call: TRBD1
v_call: TRBV5-4
j_call: TRBJ1-3
cdr3_nt: TGTGCCAGCAGCTGGACAGGGGGTTCTGGAAACACCATATATTTT
cdr3_aa: CASSWTGGSGNTIYF

cdr3_length: 13
clone_size: .
d_call: TRBD2
v_call: TRBV28
j_call: TRBJ2-3
cdr3_nt: TGTGCCAGCAGTAGCGGGACCACAGATACGCAGTATTTT
cdr3_aa: CASSSGTTDTQYF

cdr3_length: 12
clone_size: few
d_call: TRBD2
v_call: TRBV29-1
j_call: TRBJ2-5
cdr3_nt: TGCAGCGTTGGGGGGGGCCAAGAGACCCAGTACTTC
cdr3_aa: CSVGGGQETQYF

cdr3_length: 15
clone_size: .
d_call: TRBD2
v_call: TRBV7-2
j_call: TRBJ2-7
cdr3_nt: TGTGCCAGCAGCTTAGTTGGCGTAGCGGGATACGAGCAGTACTTC
cdr3_aa: CASSLVGVAGYEQYF

cdr3_length: 15
clone_size: once
d_call: TRBD2
v_call: TRBV9
j_call: TRBJ2-3
cdr3_nt: TGTGCCAGCAGCCCTACTAGCGGGAGCACAGATACGCAGTATTTT
cdr3_aa: CASSPTSGSTDTQYF

cdr3_length: 14
clone_size: .
d_call: .
v_call: TRBV5-1
j_call: TRBJ2-5
cdr3_nt: TGCGCCAGCAGCTTGACCGCAGGGGATGCGACCCAGTACTTC
cdr3_aa: CASSLTAGDATQYF

cdr3_length: 14
clone_size: .
d_call: .
v_call: TRBV28
j_call: TRBJ1-5
cdr3_nt: TGTGCCAGCAGAAGGGGCGGGTACAATCAGCCCCAGCATTTT
cdr3_aa: CASRRGGYNQPQHF

cdr3_length: 20
clone_size: .
d_call: .
v_call: TRBV28
j_call: TRBJ1-5
cdr3_nt: TGTGCCAGCAGTTGGGTAGGGACAACGGGCCGGGTTTATAGCAATCAGCCCCAGCATTTT
cdr3_aa: CASSWVGTTGRVYSNQPQHF

cdr3_length: 16
clone_size: .
d_call: .
v_call: TRBV10-1
j_call: TRBJ1-4
cdr3_nt: TGCGCCAGCAGCTCCTCGGACGGATCAACTAATGAAAAACTGTTTTTT
cdr3_aa: CASSSSDGSTNEKLFF

cdr3_length: 16
clone_size: .
d_call: .
v_call: TRBV28
j_call: TRBJ2-7
cdr3_nt: TGTGCCAGCACTTCGTCCGGGGCGGGACAGTCCTACGAGCAGTACTTC
cdr3_aa: CASTSSGAGQSYEQYF

cdr3_length: 17
clone_size: .
d_call: TRBD1
v_call: TRBV7-8
j_call: TRBJ1-5
cdr3_nt: TGTGCCAGCAGCTTAGTGCTTGGACAGGGGGGACTTCAGCCCCAGCATTTT
cdr3_aa: CASSLVLGQGGLQPQHF

cdr3_length: 16
clone_size: .
d_call: TRBD1
v_call: TRBV4-3
j_call: TRBJ2-7
cdr3_nt: TGCGCCAGCAGCCAATCGGTGGACAGGGAAGTCTACGAGCAGTACTTC
cdr3_aa: CASSQSVDREVYEQYF

cdr3_length: 18
clone_size: .
d_call: TRBD1
v_call: TRBV4-2
j_call: TRBJ2-3
cdr3_nt: TGTGCCAGCAGCCAAGAAAGCCAGGGGGCATGGAGCACAGATACGCAGTATTTT
cdr3_aa: CASSQESQGAWSTDTQYF

cdr3_length: 15
clone_size: .
d_call: TRBD2
v_call: TRBV5-4
j_call: TRBJ2-1
cdr3_nt: TGTGCCAGCAGCTTGGCCGGGACTAGTGTCTATGAGCAGTTCTTC
cdr3_aa: CASSLAGTSVYEQFF

cdr3_length: 16
clone_size: .
d_call: .
v_call: TRBV7-9
j_call: TRBJ2-3
cdr3_nt: TGTGCCAGCAGCTCTGGGACCTCCCAACTCACAGATACGCAGTATTTT
cdr3_aa: CASSSGTSQLTDTQYF

cdr3_length: 13
clone_size: .
d_call: .
v_call: TRBV4-1
j_call: TRBJ2-1
cdr3_nt: TGCGCCAGCAGCACAGGGCTCTACAATGAGCAGTTCTTC
cdr3_aa: CASSTGLYNEQFF

cdr3_length: 15
clone_size: .
d_call: .
v_call: TRBV5-5
j_call: TRBJ2-5
cdr3_nt: TGTGCCAGCAGCCCCCGGGCGACAACCCAAGAGACCCAGTACTTC
cdr3_aa: CASSPRATTQETQYF

cdr3_length: 13
clone_size: .
d_call: TRBD1
v_call: TRBV2
j_call: TRBJ2-3
cdr3_nt: TGTGCCAGCAGATTGGACAGGGGAGATACGCAGTATTTT
cdr3_aa: CASRLDRGDTQYF

cdr3_length: 15
clone_size: .
d_call: TRBD1
v_call: TRBV10-1
j_call: TRBJ2-7
cdr3_nt: TGCGCCAGCAGTGAAGGGGACAGCGGAACCTACGAGCAGTACTTC
cdr3_aa: CASSEGDSGTYEQYF

cdr3_length: 14
clone_size: .
d_call: .
v_call: TRBV6-5
j_call: TRBJ1-3
cdr3_nt: TGTGCCAGCAGGGGGAGACTCTCTGGAAACACCATATATTTT
cdr3_aa: CASRGRLSGNTIYF

cdr3_length: 17
clone_size: .
d_call: .
v_call: TRBV9
j_call: TRBJ2-3
cdr3_nt: TGTGCCAGCAGCGGGCCAGGGAGCATGACAGGAGAGAATACGCAGTATTTT
cdr3_aa: CASSGPGSMTGENTQYF

cdr3_length: 15
clone_size: .
d_call: .
v_call: TRBV19
j_call: TRBJ2-1
cdr3_nt: TGTGCCAGTGGGTACCCTGGACGTGCGTTGGGTGAGCAGTTCTTC
cdr3_aa: CASGYPGRALGEQFF

cdr3_length: 14
clone_size: .
d_call: .
v_call: TRBV6-1
j_call: TRBJ2-5
cdr3_nt: TGTGCCAGCAGTGAAGTTGGGGTACAAGAGACCCAGTACTTC
cdr3_aa: CASSEVGVQETQYF